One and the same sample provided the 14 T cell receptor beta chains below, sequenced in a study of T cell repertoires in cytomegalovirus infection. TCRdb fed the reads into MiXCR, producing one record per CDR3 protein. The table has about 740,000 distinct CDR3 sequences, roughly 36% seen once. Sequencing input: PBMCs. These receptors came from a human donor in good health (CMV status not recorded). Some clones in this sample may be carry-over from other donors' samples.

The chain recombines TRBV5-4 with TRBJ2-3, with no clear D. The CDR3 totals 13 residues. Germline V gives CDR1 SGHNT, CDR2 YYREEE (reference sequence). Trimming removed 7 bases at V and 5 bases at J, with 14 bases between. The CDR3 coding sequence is TGTGCCAGCGGCCGCCGTGGGGAAGATACGCAGTATTTT. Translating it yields CASGRRGEDTQYF.

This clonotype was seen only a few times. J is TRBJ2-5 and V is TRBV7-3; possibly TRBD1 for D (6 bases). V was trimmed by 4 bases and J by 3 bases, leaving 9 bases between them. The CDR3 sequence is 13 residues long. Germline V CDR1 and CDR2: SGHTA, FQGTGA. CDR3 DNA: TGTGCCAGCAGCTCGGGACACGAAGAGACCCAGTACTTC. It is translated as CASSSGHEETQYF.

The CDR3: CAIGSGGDEQYF. For the CDR3, the DNA is TGTGCCATCGGGTCGGGAGGTGACGAGCAGTACTTC. This chain joins TRBV10-3 and TRBJ2-7, with TRBD2 matching over 7 bases. The trim removed 8 bases at V and 5 bases at J, leaving 6 bases unmatched. The CDR3 totals 12 residues. Germline V lookup: CDR1 ENHRY, CDR2 SYGVKD.

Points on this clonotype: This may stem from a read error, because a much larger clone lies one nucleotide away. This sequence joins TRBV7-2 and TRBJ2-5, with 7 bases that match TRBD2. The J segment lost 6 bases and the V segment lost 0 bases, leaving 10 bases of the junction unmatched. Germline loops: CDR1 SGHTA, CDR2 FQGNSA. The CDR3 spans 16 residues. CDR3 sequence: CASSLAMRGGRKTQYF. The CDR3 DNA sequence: TGTGCCAGCAGCTTAGCGATGAGGGGAGGGAGAAAGACCCAGTACTTC.

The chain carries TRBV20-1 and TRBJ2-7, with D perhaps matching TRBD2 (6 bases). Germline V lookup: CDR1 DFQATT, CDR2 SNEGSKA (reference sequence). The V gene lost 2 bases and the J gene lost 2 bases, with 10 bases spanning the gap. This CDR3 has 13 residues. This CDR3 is CSARMAGPYEQYF. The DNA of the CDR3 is TGCAGTGCTAGAATGGCGGGGCCCTACGAGCAGTACTTC.

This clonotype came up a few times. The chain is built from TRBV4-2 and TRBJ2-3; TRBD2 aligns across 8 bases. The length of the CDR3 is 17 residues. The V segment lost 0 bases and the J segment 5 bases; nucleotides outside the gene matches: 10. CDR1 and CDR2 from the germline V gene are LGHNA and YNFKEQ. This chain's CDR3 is CASSQDQAGDYRDTQYF. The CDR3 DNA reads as TGTGCCAGCAGCCAAGATCAAGCGGGAGATTATAGAGATACGCAGTATTTT.

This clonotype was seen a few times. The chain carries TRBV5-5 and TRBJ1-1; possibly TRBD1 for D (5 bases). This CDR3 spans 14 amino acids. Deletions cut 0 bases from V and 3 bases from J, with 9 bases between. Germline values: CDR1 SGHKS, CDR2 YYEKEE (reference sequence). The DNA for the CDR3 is TGTGCCAGCAGCTTGGCCGTGGGGCACACTGAAGCTTTCTTT. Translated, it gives CASSLAVGHTEAFF.

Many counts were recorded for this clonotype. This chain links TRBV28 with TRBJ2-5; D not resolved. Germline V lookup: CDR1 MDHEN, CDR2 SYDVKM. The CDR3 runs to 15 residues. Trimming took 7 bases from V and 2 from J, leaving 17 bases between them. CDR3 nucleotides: TGTGCCAGCAAGTCGTGGTCCCTGAGGCAAGAGACCCAGTACTTC. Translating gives CASKSWSLRQETQYF.

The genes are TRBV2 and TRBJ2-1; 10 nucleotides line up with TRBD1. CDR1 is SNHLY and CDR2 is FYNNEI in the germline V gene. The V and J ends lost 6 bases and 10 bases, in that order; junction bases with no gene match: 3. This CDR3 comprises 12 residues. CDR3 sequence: CASRGQGLEQFF. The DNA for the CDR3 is TGTGCCAGCAGGGGACAGGGGTTGGAGCAGTTCTTC.

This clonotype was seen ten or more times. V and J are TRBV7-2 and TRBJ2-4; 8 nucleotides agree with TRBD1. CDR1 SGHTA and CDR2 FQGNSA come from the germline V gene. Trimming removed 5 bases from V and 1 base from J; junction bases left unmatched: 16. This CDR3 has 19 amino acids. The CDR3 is CASSPKTLTGARAKNIQYF. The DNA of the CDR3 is TGTGCCAGCAGCCCAAAGACACTGACAGGGGCGAGGGCCAAAAACATTCAGTACTTC.

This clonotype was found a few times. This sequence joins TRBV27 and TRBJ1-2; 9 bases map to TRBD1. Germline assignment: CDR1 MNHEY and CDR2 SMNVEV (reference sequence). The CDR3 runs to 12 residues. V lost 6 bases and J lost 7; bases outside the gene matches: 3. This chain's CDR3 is CASRQGAVGYTF. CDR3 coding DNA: TGTGCCAGCAGACAGGGGGCCGTTGGCTACACCTTC.

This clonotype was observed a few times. The DNA of the CDR3 is TGTGCCACCAGTGATTCCGGGACAGGGAATAGCTACACCTTC. Translation: CATSDSGTGNSYTF. The V call is TRBV24-1, the J call TRBJ1-2, with 9 bases lining up with TRBD1. Trimming removed 2 bases from V and 9 bases from J; junction bases left unmatched: 6. Germline V gene data show CDR1 as KGHDR and CDR2 as SFDVKD. The CDR3 contains 14 residues.

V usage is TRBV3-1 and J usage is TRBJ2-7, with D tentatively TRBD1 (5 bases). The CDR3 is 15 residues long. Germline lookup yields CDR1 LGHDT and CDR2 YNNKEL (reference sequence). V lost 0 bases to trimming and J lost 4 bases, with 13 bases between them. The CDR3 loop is CASSQDGETAYEQYF. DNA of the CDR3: TGTGCCAGCAGCCAAGATGGTGAGACAGCTTACGAGCAGTACTTC.

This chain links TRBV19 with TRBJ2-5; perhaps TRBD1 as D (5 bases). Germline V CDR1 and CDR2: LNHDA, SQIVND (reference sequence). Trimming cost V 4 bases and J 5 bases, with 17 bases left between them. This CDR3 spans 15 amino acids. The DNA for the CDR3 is TGTGCCAGTAGTAATTTGGTCGGCAGGGATGAGACCCAGTACTTC. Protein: CASSNLVGRDETQYF.